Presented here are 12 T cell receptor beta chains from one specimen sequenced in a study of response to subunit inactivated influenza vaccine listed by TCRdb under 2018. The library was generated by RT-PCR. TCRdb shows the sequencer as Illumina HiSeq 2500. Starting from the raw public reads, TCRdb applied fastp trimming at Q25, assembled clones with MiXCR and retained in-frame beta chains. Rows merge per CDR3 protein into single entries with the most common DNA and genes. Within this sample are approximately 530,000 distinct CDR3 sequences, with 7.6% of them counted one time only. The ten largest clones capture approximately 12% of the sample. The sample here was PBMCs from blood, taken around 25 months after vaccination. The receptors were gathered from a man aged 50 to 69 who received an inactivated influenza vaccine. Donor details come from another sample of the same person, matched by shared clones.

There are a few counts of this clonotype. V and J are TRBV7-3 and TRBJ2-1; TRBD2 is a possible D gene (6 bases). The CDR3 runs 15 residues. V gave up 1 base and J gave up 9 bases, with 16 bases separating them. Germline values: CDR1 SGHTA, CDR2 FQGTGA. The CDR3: CASSLKVGSAFEQFF. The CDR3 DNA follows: TGTGCCAGCAGCTTAAAGGTCGGGAGTGCTTTTGAGCAGTTCTTC.

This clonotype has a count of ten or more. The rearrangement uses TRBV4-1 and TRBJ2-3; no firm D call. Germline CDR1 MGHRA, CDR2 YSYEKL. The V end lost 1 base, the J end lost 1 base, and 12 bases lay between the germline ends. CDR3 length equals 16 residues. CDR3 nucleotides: TGCGCCAGCAGCCAAGGGCCTCCCTGGGGCACAGATACGCAGTATTTT. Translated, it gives CASSQGPPWGTDTQYF.

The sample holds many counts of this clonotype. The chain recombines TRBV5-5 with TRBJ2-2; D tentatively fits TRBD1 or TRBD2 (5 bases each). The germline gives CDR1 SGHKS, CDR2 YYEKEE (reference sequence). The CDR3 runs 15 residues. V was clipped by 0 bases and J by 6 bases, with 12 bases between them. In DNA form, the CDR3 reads TGTGCCAGCAGCTTGGGACTAAGGGGCGCCGGGGAGCTGTTTTTT. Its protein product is CASSLGLRGAGELFF.

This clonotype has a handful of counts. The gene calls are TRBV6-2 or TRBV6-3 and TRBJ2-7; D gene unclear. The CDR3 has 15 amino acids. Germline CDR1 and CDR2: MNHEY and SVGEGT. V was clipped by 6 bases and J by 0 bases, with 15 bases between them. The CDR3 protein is CASRVGGVRSYEQYF. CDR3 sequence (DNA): TGTGCCAGCAGGGTCGGTGGAGTTCGCTCCTACGAGCAGTACTTC.

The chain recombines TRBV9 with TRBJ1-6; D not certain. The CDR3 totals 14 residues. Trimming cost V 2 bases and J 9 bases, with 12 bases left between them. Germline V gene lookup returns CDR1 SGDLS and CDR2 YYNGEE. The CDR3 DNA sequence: TGTGCCAGCAGCGTTAATCAAGGAGGTTCACCCCTCCACTTT. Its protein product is CASSVNQGGSPLHF.

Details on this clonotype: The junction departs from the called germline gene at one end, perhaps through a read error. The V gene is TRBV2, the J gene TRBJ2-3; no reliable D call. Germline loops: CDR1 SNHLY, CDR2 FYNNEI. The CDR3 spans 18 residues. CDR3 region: CTSCPSVVGKISTDTQYF. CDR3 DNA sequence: TGTACCAGCTGTCCCAGTGTCGTGGGGAAAATCAGCACAGATACGCAGTATTTT.

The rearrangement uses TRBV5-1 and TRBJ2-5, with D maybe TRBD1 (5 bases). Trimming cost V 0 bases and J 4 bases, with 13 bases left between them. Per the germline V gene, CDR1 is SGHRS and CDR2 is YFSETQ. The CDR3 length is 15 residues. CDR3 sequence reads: CASSLGTTRAETQYF. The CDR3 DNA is TGCGCCAGCAGCTTGGGGACAACGAGAGCAGAGACCCAGTACTTC.

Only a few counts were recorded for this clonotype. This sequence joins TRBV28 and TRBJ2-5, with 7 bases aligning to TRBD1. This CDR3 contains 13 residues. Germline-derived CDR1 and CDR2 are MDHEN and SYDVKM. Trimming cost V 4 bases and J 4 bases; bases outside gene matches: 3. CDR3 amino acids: CASSSHRGETQYF. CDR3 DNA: TGTGCCAGCAGTTCCCACAGGGGAGAGACCCAGTACTTC.

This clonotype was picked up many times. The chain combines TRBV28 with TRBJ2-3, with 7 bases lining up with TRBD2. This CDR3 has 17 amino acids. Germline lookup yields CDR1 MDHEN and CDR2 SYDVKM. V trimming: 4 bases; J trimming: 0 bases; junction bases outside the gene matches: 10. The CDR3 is CASSSLEVSGSTDTQYF. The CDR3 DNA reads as TGTGCCAGCAGTTCCCTTGAGGTTAGCGGGAGCACAGATACGCAGTATTTT.

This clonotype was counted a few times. Written as DNA, the CDR3 is TGCAGCGTCGCCGGCGGGGCAGGGGACACTGAAGCTTTCTTT. This translates into CSVAGGAGDTEAFF. The genes are TRBV29-1 and TRBJ1-1; the D gene is possibly TRBD1 (6 bases). The V end was cut by 6 bases, the J end by 3 bases, with 17 bases between. The CDR3 runs 14 residues. CDR1 is SQVTM, CDR2 ANQGSEA, per germline.

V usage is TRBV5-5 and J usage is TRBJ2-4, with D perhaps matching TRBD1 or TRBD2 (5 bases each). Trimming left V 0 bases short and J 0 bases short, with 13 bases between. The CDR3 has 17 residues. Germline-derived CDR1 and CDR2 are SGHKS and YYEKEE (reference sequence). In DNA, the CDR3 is TGTGCCAGCAGCTTGGTGACGGGGCAGCTAGCCAAAAACATTCAGTACTTC. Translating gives CASSLVTGQLAKNIQYF.

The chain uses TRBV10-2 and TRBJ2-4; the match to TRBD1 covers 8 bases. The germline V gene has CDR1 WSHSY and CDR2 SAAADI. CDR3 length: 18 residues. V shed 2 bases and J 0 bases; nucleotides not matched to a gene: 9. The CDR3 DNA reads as TGCGCCAGCAGTGAGGCCCCAGGGGGCAAAATAGCCAAAAACATTCAGTACTTC. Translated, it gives CASSEAPGGKIAKNIQYF.